A selection of T cell receptor beta chains follows, all from one sample in a study of identical twins. TCRdb re-called the 5' RACE reads through MiXCR, storing one row per CDR3 protein. The data show under 900,000 distinct CDR3 sequences, over 15% seen once. These data are also associated with another study on T cells expressing NK-cell markers.

The sequenced material came from PBMCs. These receptors were collected from a woman aged 18-35 years in good health. The CDR3 runs from the conserved cysteine through the conserved F or W. Fields, in order: clone size, J gene, V gene, D gene, CDR3 length, CDR3 protein, CDR3 DNA. A D gene is named only where the DNA matches it firmly. Rows may omit the clone size; those that give it use once, few, many or a size class.

clone size: few; J gene: TRBJ1-6; V gene: TRBV9; D gene: -; CDR3 length: 14; CDR3 protein: CASSVGVGNSPLHF; CDR3 DNA: TGTGCCAGCAGCGTAGGGGTGGGAAATTCACCCCTCCACTTT
clone size: -; J gene: TRBJ1-1; V gene: TRBV12-3/TRBV12-4; D gene: TRBD1; CDR3 length: 15; CDR3 protein: CASRSAGGSASGAFF; CDR3 DNA: TGTGCCAGCAGATCGGCAGGGGGAAGCGCGTCGGGGGCTTTCTTT
clone size: -; J gene: TRBJ2-2; V gene: TRBV12-3/TRBV12-4; D gene: -; CDR3 length: 15; CDR3 protein: CAGGRRALNTGELFF; CDR3 DNA: TGTGCCGGGGGAAGGAGGGCCTTGAACACCGGGGAGCTGTTTTTT
clone size: -; J gene: TRBJ2-1; V gene: TRBV29-1; D gene: -; CDR3 length: 14; CDR3 protein: CSVLLGFSYNEQFF; CDR3 DNA: TGCAGCGTTCTGCTAGGTTTCTCCTACAATGAGCAGTTCTTC
clone size: few; J gene: TRBJ2-1; V gene: TRBV20-1; D gene: -; CDR3 length: 16; CDR3 protein: CSATRYRQASYNEQFF; CDR3 DNA: TGCAGTGCTACCCGGTACAGACAGGCCTCCTACAATGAGCAGTTCTTC
clone size: many; J gene: TRBJ2-1; V gene: TRBV12-3/TRBV12-4; D gene: -; CDR3 length: 12; CDR3 protein: CASNPFGGEQFF; CDR3 DNA: TGTGCCAGCAACCCTTTCGGCGGGGAGCAGTTCTTC
clone size: -; J gene: TRBJ2-7; V gene: TRBV9; D gene: -; CDR3 length: 15; CDR3 protein: CASSDRPFPSDEQYF; CDR3 DNA: TGTGCCAGCAGCGATAGACCCTTCCCCTCCGACGAGCAGTACTTC
clone size: -; J gene: TRBJ1-1; V gene: TRBV18; D gene: -; CDR3 length: 18; CDR3 protein: CASSAGQRRLELNTEAFF; CDR3 DNA: TGTGCCAGCTCAGCCGGACAGCGAAGACTCGAGTTGAACACTGAAGCTTTCTTT
clone size: -; J gene: TRBJ2-1; V gene: TRBV9; D gene: -; CDR3 length: 15; CDR3 protein: CASSVALDVYNEQFF; CDR3 DNA: TGTGCCAGCAGCGTAGCTCTAGACGTTTACAATGAGCAGTTCTTC
clone size: few; J gene: TRBJ2-3; V gene: TRBV5-1; D gene: -; CDR3 length: 13; CDR3 protein: CASSLRIADTQYF; CDR3 DNA: TGCGCCAGCAGCTTAAGAATAGCGGATACGCAGTATTTT
clone size: few; J gene: TRBJ1-1; V gene: TRBV29-1; D gene: -; CDR3 length: 13; CDR3 protein: CSVETSLNTEAFF; CDR3 DNA: TGCAGCGTTGAGACCAGTCTGAACACTGAAGCTTTCTTT
clone size: -; J gene: TRBJ2-7; V gene: TRBV20-1; D gene: -; CDR3 length: 12; CDR3 protein: CSAMAGPYEQYF; CDR3 DNA: TGCAGTGCAATGGCTGGTCCCTACGAGCAGTACTTC
clone size: -; J gene: TRBJ2-1; V gene: TRBV7-8; D gene: TRBD2; CDR3 length: 15; CDR3 protein: CASSPGGGAYNEQFF; CDR3 DNA: TGTGCCAGCAGCCCCGGCGGGGGGGCCTACAATGAGCAGTTCTTC
clone size: -; J gene: TRBJ1-1; V gene: TRBV29-1; D gene: -; CDR3 length: 14; CDR3 protein: CSVARTAMNTEAFF; CDR3 DNA: TGCAGCGTGGCCCGGACAGCAATGAACACTGAAGCTTTCTTT
clone size: -; J gene: TRBJ2-2; V gene: TRBV3-1; D gene: TRBD2; CDR3 length: 15; CDR3 protein: CASSYASGYTGELFF; CDR3 DNA: TGTGCCAGCAGCTACGCTAGCGGGTACACCGGGGAGCTGTTTTTT
clone size: -; J gene: TRBJ1-1; V gene: TRBV4-1; D gene: -; CDR3 length: 14; CDR3 protein: CASRGLLKNTEAFF; CDR3 DNA: TGCGCCAGCAGAGGACTCCTTAAGAACACTGAAGCTTTCTTT
clone size: -; J gene: TRBJ2-3; V gene: TRBV2; D gene: -; CDR3 length: 13; CDR3 protein: CASLAGYTDTQYF; CDR3 DNA: TGTGCCAGTCTGGCCGGTTACACAGATACGCAGTATTTT